The 16 T cell receptor beta chains below come from one sample, sequenced in a study of blood T cell repertoires in COVID-19. The assay was immunoSEQ multiplex PCR, and TCRdb's table has in-frame clones only and misses some. The sample includes some 200,000 clones, roughly nine tenths of them seen just once. The sequenced sample was peripheral blood. The receptor source for this set is an older man with acute or convalescent COVID-19.

The chain employs TRBV5-1 and TRBJ2-7; tentative D call: TRBD1 (6 bases). CDR3 length: 13 amino acids. V was trimmed by 4 bases and J by 1 base, leaving 9 bases between them. The V gene's germline CDR1 is SGHRS and CDR2 YFSETQ. CDR3 protein: CASSPTGSYEQYF. CDR3 bases: TGCGCCAGCAGCCCAACAGGGTCCTACGAGCAGTACTTC.

The chain links TRBV9 to TRBJ1-5; D perhaps matches TRBD1 (5 bases). Trimming stripped 4 bases from V and 5 bases from J, with 16 bases between. CDR3 size: 15 residues. CDR1 is SGDLS, CDR2 YYNGEE, per germline. Written as DNA, the CDR3 is TGTGCCAGCAGCCCCGGCGGGGGGGAGGATCAGCCCCAGCATTTT. Translated: CASSPGGGEDQPQHF.

This clone was recorded a few times. The rearrangement joins TRBV5-1 to TRBJ1-2, with 10 nucleotides matching TRBD1. Germline trimming cut 0 bases from V and 8 bases from J; bases unmatched to any gene: 7. CDR1 and CDR2 from the germline V gene are SGHRS and YFSETQ. CDR3 length: 15 residues. The CDR3 loop is CASSLGRQGARGYTF. The DNA of the CDR3 is TGCGCCAGCAGCTTGGGCAGACAGGGGGCGCGAGGCTACACCTTC.

The chain joins TRBV6-2 or TRBV6-3 to TRBJ1-6; D ambiguous. Trimming pared 2 bases from V and 9 bases from J, leaving 8 bases between. Germline-derived CDR1 and CDR2 are MNHEY and SVGEGT. The CDR3 sequence is 13 residues long. The CDR3 DNA reads TGTGCCAGCAGTTACGGGGAGCGTTCACCCCTCCACTTT. Its protein is CASSYGERSPLHF.

V and J are TRBV9 and TRBJ2-7; the D gene is possibly TRBD2 (6 bases). The CDR3 contains 16 residues. The ends were cut back, 4 bases at V and 1 base at J, with 18 bases in the middle. Germline-derived CDR1 and CDR2 are SGDLS and YYNGEE. CDR3 sequence (DNA): TGTGCCAGCAGCCTAAGGAGGGCCCCCTTTTCCTACGAGCAGTACTTC. It specifies CASSLRRAPFSYEQYF.

The chain recombines TRBV11-3 with TRBJ1-1; D call uncertain. Germline V gene data show CDR1 as SGHNT and CDR2 as YENEEA. Trimming took off 2 bases at V and 8 bases at J, with 12 bases between the two ends. This CDR3 region has 13 residues. The CDR3 coding sequence is TGTGCCAGCAGCTTAAAGGAGTCAGCAGAAGCTTTCTTT. Residues: CASSLKESAEAFF.

The chain has TRBV7-2 and TRBJ1-5; D might be TRBD1 (6 bases). Trimming left V 3 bases short and J 3 bases short, with 9 bases between. CDR1 is SGHTA, CDR2 FQGNSA, per germline. The CDR3 is made up of 14 amino acids. Here the CDR3 DNA reads TGTGCCAGCAGCTTGGACAGTCCCAATCAGCCCCAGCATTTT. Translating gives CASSLDSPNQPQHF.

A single count supports this clone. The V gene is TRBV28, the J gene TRBJ2-2; TRBD2 aligns across 10 bases. Germline V gene data show CDR1 as MDHEN and CDR2 as SYDVKM. The CDR3 consists of 18 residues. V shed 3 bases and J 4 bases; nucleotides not matched to a gene: 11. The CDR3 sequence: CASSLLPGSGRFTGELFF. CDR3 nucleotides: TGTGCCAGCAGTTTGCTTCCGGGTAGCGGGAGGTTCACCGGGGAGCTGTTTTTT.

The J gene is TRBJ1-6, the V gene TRBV3-1 (or the pseudogene TRBV3-2); perhaps TRBD1 as D (5 bases). Germline lookup yields CDR1 LGHDT and CDR2 YNNKEL (reference sequence). This CDR3 has 13 amino acids. Trimming took 5 bases from V and 10 from J, leaving 12 bases between them. The CDR3 nucleotides are TGTGCCAGCAGCGGCAGGGAGGGATCACCCCTCCACTTT. Translation: CASSGREGSPLHF.

The J gene is TRBJ1-2, the V gene TRBV5-6; D is unclear. There are 14 residues in the CDR3. Trimming shortened V by 0 bases and J by 1 base, and 7 bases separated the two germline ends. CDR1 SGHDT and CDR2 YYEEEE come from the germline V gene. The CDR3 sequence: CASSLAGNNYGYTF. Written as DNA, the CDR3 is TGTGCCAGCAGCTTGGCAGGAAATAACTATGGCTACACCTTC. Using reference TRBV5-6 and TRBJ1-2 for the parts outside the CDR3, the full variable domain is DAGVTQSPTHLIKTRGQQVTLRCSPKSGHDTVSWYQQALGQGPQFIFQYYEEEERQRGNFPDRFSGHQFPNYSSELNVNALLLGDSALYLCASSLAGNNYGYTFGSGTRLTVV.

This clone was seen just once. Other DNA sequences from this sample encode an identical CDR3 as well. The genes are TRBV9 and TRBJ2-1, with 8 bases lining up with TRBD2. This CDR3 comprises 15 residues. V shed 0 bases and J 4 bases; nucleotides not matched to a gene: 3. Per the germline V gene, CDR1 is SGDLS and CDR2 is YYNGEE. For the CDR3, the DNA is TGTGCCAGCAGCGTAGACCGGGGGGGTTACAATGAGCAGTTCTTC. The encoded protein is CASSVDRGGYNEQFF.

The chain combines TRBV6-8 with TRBJ1-3, with D hard to call. This CDR3 is 13 amino acids long. V dropped 8 bases and J dropped 2 bases, with 10 bases sitting between them. The V gene's germline CDR1 is MNHGY and CDR2 SAAAGT. The CDR3 here is CASLNETGNTIYF. The CDR3 nucleotides are TGTGCCAGCTTGAATGAGACTGGAAACACCATATATTTT.

The chain carries TRBV6-1 and TRBJ1-1; 7 bases agree with TRBD1. CDR3 length: 14 amino acids. Germline V gene data show CDR1 as MNHNS and CDR2 as SASEGT. Unmatched junction bases numbered 9, after V lost 8 bases and J lost 3 bases. The CDR3 sequence: CASETAGGDTEAFF. CDR3 DNA: TGTGCCAGCGAAACTGCAGGGGGAGACACTGAAGCTTTCTTT.

V is TRBV20-1 and J is TRBJ2-7, with a possible D match to TRBD1 (5 bases). With 6 bases removed from V and 4 bases from J, the gap between germline ends came to 10 bases. Germline assignment: CDR1 DFQATT and CDR2 SNEGSKA (reference sequence). The CDR3 is made up of 11 amino acids. The CDR3 coding sequence is TGCAGTGCCCAGAAGGGGTACGAGCAGTACTTC. Its translation is CSAQKGYEQYF.

This chain's CDR3 is CASSVSTIQGTAGNTIYF. The CDR3 DNA sequence: TGTGCCAGCAGCGTATCGACCATACAGGGGACAGCAGGAAACACCATATATTTT. The rearrangement joins TRBV9 to TRBJ1-3; 7 nucleotides agree with TRBD1. The CDR3 is made up of 18 amino acids. Germline CDR1 SGDLS, CDR2 YYNGEE. Trimming at V came to 1 base and at J to 4 bases, leaving 14 bases not matched to a gene. Full variable domain (missing parts from reference TRBV9 and TRBJ1-3): DSGVTQTPKHLITATGQRVTLRCSPRSGDLSVYWYQQSLDQGLQFLIQYYNGEERAKGNILERFSAQQFPDLHSELNLSSLELGDSALYFCASSVSTIQGTAGNTIYFGEGSWLTVV.

The genes are TRBV4-1 and TRBJ1-5; D unresolved. The CDR3 sequence is 16 residues long. V was pared by 2 bases and J by 1 base, with 12 bases between. Germline CDR1 is MGHRA and CDR2 is YSYEKL. CDR3 sequence reads: CASSQLVLTSNQPQHF. CDR3 nucleotides: TGCGCCAGCAGCCAACTTGTACTAACAAGCAATCAGCCCCAGCATTTT.